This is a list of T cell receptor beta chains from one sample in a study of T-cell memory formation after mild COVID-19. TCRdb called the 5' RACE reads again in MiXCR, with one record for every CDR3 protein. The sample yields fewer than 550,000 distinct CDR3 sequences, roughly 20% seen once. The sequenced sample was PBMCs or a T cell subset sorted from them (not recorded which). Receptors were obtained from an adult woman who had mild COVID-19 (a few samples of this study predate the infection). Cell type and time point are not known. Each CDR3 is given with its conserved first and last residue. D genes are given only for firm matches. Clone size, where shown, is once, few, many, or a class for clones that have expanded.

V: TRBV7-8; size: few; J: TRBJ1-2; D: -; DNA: TGTGCCAGCAGGTCTACGGGGGGACCAGCTAACTATGGCTACACCTTC; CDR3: CASRSTGGPANYGYTF
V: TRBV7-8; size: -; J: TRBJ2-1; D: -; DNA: TGTGCCAGCGAGGTAGAGACACCCATAAACGAGCAGTTCTTC; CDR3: CASEVETPINEQFF
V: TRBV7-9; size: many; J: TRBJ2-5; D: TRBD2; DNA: TGTGCCAGCAGCTCCGATGGGCGCGGGAGGGACGGTGTGAAGACCCAGTACTTC; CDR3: CASSSDGRGRDGVKTQYF
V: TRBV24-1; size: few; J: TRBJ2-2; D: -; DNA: TGTGCCACCAGTCAGTCCAACACCGGGGAGCTGTTTTTT; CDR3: CATSQSNTGELFF
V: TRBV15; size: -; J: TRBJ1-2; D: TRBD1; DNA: TGTGCCACCAGCAGAGCCGGGACAGTCTATGGCTACACCTTC; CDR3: CATSRAGTVYGYTF
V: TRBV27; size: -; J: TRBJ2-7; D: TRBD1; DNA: TGTGCCAGCAGTTCGACAGGGCGGTCCGAGCAGTACTTC; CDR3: CASSSTGRSEQYF
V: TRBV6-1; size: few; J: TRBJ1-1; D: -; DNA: TGTGCCAGCAGTGAATTCCGTCAAAACTTCTTT; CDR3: CASSEFRQNFF
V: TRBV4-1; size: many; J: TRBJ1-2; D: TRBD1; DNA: TGCGCCAGCAGCCCAGGGACAGGGAACTATGGCTACACCTTC; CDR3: CASSPGTGNYGYTF
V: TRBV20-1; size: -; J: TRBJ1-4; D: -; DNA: TGCAGTGCTAGAGATATCCTCACCTCGGATGAAAAACTGTTTTTT; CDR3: CSARDILTSDEKLFF
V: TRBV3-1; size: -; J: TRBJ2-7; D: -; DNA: TGTGCCAGCAGCCAAGGCGGCAGGCAACGCTACGAGCAGTACTTC; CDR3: CASSQGGRQRYEQYF
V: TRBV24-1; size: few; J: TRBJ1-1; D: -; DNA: TGTGCCACCCAAAAGGCGGACACTGAAGCTTTCTTT; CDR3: CATQKADTEAFF
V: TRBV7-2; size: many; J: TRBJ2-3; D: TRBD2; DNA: TGTGCCAGCAGCCGACTAGCGGTCAGCACAGATACGCAGTATTTT; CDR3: CASSRLAVSTDTQYF
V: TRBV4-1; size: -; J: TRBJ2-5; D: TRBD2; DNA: TGCGCCAGCAGCCGTCAAACTAGCGGGGTTTACCAAGAGACCCAGTACTTC; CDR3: CASSRQTSGVYQETQYF
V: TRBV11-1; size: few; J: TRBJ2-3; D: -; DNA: TGTGCCAGCAGCCGAGGGACTGAGCAGAGGGATACGCAGTATTTT; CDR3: CASSRGTEQRDTQYF
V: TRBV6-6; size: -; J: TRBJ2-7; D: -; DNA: TGTGCCAGCAGCGGGGCGATCTTTTACGAGCAGTACTTC; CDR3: CASSGAIFYEQYF
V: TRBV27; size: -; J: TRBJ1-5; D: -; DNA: TGTGCCAGCAGTCCATTAGGTCAGCCCCAGCATTTT; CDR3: CASSPLGQPQHF
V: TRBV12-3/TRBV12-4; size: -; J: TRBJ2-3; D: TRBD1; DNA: TGTGCCAGCAGTTTCCGACAGGGGGCATCAGATACGCAGTATTTT; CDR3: CASSFRQGASDTQYF
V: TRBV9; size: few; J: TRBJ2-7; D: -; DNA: TGTGCCAGCAGCGTCGCGACAGGCCCTTTGGTTTTC; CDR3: CASSVATGPLVF
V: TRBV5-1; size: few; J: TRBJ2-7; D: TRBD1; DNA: TGCGCCAGCAGCTTGAACCGGGACAGCGTCTTCTACGAGCAGTACTTC; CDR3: CASSLNRDSVFYEQYF
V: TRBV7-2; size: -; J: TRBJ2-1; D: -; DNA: TGTGCCAGCAGCTTAGCAGCCCTAGCATACAATGAGCAGTTCTTC; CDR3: CASSLAALAYNEQFF
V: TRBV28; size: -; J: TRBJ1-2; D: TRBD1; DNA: TGTGCCAGCAGTTTTGGGACAGGGGATAGAACGGGTGGCTACACCTTC; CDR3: CASSFGTGDRTGGYTF
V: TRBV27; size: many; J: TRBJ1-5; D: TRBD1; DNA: TGTGCCAGCAGTTCTTACCGGGACAGCGAGGGGCCCCAGCATTTT; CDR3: CASSSYRDSEGPQHF
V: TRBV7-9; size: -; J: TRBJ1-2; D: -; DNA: TGTGCCAGCAGCCCAACTTCGGGTTATGGCTACACCTTC; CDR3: CASSPTSGYGYTF
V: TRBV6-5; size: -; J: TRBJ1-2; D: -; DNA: TGTGCCAGCAGTTACCACCTACAGGGAGCGAATGGCTACACCTTC; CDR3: CASSYHLQGANGYTF
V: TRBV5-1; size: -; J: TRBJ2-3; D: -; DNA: TGCGCCAGCAAGGAGCTTTTTCCGAGCACAGATACGCAGTATTTT; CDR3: CASKELFPSTDTQYF
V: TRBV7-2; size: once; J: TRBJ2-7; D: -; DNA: TGTGCCAGCAGCTTACTTCGGGCAGGGGAATATCCGTCCTACGAGCAGTACTTC; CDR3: CASSLLRAGEYPSYEQYF
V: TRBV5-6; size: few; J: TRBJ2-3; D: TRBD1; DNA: TGTGCCAGCAGCAGCCGGGACAGGGGTTCAGATACGCAGTATTTT; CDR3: CASSSRDRGSDTQYF
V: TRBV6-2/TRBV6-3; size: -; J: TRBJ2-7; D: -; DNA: TGTGCCAGCAGCCAAGACATTTGGCTAGGTTCCTACGAGCAGTACTTC; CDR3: CASSQDIWLGSYEQYF
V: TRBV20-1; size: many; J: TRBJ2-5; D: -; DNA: TGCAGTGCTAGAGGTCCTACAGGGCGAGAGACCCAGTACTTC; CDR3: CSARGPTGRETQYF
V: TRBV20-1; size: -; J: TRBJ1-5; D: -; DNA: TGCAGTGCTTCCGGACATTATAGCAATCAGCCCCAGCATTTT; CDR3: CSASGHYSNQPQHF
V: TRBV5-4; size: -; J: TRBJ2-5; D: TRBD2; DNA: TGTGCCAGCAGCTCCCTGGAACTAGCGGGGGTCGGGGAGACCCAGTACTTC; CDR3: CASSSLELAGVGETQYF
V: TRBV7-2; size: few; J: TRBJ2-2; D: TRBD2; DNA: TGTGCCAGCAGCTCCCGACTGAGCGGGACGAACACCGGGGAGCTGTTTTTT; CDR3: CASSSRLSGTNTGELFF
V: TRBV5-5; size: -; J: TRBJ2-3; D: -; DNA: TGTGCCAGCAGCCCGGGGGACTTTCCCACAGATACGCAGTATTTT; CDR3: CASSPGDFPTDTQYF
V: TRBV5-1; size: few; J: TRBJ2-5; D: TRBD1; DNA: TGCGCCAGCAGCTCGGACAGGATTCAAGAGACCCAGTACTTC; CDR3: CASSSDRIQETQYF
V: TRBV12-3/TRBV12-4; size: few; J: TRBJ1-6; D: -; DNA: TGTGCCAGCAGTTTGGGCTTTTCCCTCCACTTT; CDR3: CASSLGFSLHF
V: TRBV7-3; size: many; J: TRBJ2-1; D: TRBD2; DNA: TGTGCCAGCAGCTTATCGGGGGGTTCCTACAATGAGCAGTTCTTC; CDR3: CASSLSGGSYNEQFF
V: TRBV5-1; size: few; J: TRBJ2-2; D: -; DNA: TGCGCCAGCAGTGGGAGTCACGGGGAGCTGTTTTTT; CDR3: CASSGSHGELFF
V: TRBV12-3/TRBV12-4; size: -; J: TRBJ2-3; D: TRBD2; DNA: TGTGCCAGCAGTTTGCGGGGTAGCGGGGGGGCCTTTTTT; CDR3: CASSLRGSGGAFF
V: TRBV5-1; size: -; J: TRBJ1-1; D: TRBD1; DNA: TGCGCCAGCAGGGGGAACAGGGGGCAGACTGAAGCTTTCTTT; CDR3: CASRGNRGQTEAFF
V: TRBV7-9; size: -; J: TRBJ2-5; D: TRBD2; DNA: TGTGCCAGCAGCTTCCTGACTAGCGGGAGGGTAGAGACCCAGTACTTC; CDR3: CASSFLTSGRVETQYF
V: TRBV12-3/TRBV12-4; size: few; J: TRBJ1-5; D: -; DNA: TGTGCCAGCAGTTTGGTGAGGGCCGGCAATCAGCCCCAGCATTTT; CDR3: CASSLVRAGNQPQHF
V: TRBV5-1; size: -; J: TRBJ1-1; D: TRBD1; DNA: TGCGCCAGCAGCCCCCAACAGGGGCGGGTTGAAGCTTTCTTT; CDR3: CASSPQQGRVEAFF
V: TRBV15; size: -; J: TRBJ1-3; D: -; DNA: TGTGCCACCAGCAGCCTCGCGGAGGGATACGTCAGTGGAAACACCATATATTTT; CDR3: CATSSLAEGYVSGNTIYF
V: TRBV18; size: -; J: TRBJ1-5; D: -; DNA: TGTGCCAGCTCCCCCTTCGGGACACTTAACAATCAGCCCCAGCATTTT; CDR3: CASSPFGTLNNQPQHF